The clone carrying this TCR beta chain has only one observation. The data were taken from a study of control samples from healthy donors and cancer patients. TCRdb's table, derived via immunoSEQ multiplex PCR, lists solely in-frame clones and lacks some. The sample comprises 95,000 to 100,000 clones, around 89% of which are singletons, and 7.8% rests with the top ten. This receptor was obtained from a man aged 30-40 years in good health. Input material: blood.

This CDR3 reads CASSRDRDGYTF. The CDR3 DNA follows: TGTGCCAGCAGCCGGGATAGGGACGGCTACACCTTC. The rearrangement joins TRBV3-1 (or the pseudogene TRBV3-2) to TRBJ1-2; D might be TRBD1 (5 bases). Trimming left V 4 bases short and J 8 bases short, with 11 bases between. Germline CDR1 LGHDT, CDR2 YNNKEL (reference sequence). The CDR3 runs to 12 residues.